The clone carrying this TCR beta chain was seen ten or more times. Its antigen remains unidentified. TCRdb ran MiXCR on the RT-PCR reads and lists one entry per CDR3 protein. This table holds almost 250,000 distinct CDR3 sequences, more than 10% found once. The source of the sample is a study of response to subunit inactivated influenza vaccine. Overall study results and limits: The authors put forward the suggestion that each seasonal influenza vaccination may bring in only a limited number of new T cells.

CDR3 length: 16 amino acids. The V gene end was trimmed by 0 bases and the J gene end by 6 bases; junction bases not matched to a gene: 8. CDR1 is SGHRS, CDR2 YFSETQ, per germline. Sequencing used non-naive T cells sorted from PBMCs, obtained around 14 days before vaccination. This receptor was identified in a man aged 50 to 60 who received an inactivated influenza vaccine. This sequence joins TRBV5-1 and TRBJ2-1; 8 bases map to TRBD2. In nucleotides, the CDR3 is TGCGCCAGCAGCTTGGGGTCCGCGGGGGGCGTCAATGAGCAGTTCTTC. This sequence encodes CASSLGSAGGVNEQFF. The full variable domain, its missing parts supplied by reference TRBV5-1 and TRBJ2-1, is KAGVTQTPRYLIKTRGQQVTLSCSPISGHRSVSWYQQTPGQGLQFLFEYFSETQRNKGNFPGRFSGRQFSNSRSEMNVSTLELGDSALYLCASSLGSAGGVNEQFFGPGTRLTVL.